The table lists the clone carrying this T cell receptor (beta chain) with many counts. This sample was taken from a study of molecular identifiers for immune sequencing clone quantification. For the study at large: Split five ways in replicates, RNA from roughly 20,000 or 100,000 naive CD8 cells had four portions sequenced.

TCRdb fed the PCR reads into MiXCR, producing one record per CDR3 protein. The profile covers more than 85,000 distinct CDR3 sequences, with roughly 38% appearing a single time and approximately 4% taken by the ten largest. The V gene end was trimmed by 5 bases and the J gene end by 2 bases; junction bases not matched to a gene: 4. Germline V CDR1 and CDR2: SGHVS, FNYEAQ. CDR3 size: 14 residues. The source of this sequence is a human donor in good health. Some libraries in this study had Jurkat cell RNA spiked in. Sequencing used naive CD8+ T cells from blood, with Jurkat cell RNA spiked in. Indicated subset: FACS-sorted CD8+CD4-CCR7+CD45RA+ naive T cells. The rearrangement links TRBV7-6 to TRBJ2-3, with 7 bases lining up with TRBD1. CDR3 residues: CASSGDSFTDTQYF. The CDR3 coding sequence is TGTGCCAGCAGCGGGGACAGCTTCACAGATACGCAGTATTTT.